The entry below describes one TCR beta chain. Per the original data handling: By means of reference gene primer amplification, nucleated cell counts were estimated. The protocol was immunoSEQ multiplex PCR, while the TCRdb copy is restricted to in-frame clones and leaves out a portion. V, J and clone size are those of that table, while D and trimming were read from the DNA. The data show some 180,000 clones, 75% to 90% seen once. These data originate in a study of blood T cell repertoires in COVID-19. About the study: COVID-19 samples, acute and convalescent, were from the United States, Italy and Spain. T cells, B-cell-depleted T cells, or PBMCs supplied cDNA or gDNA.

The CDR3 spans 15 residues. The trim removed 2 bases at V and 3 bases at J, leaving 3 bases unmatched. Per germline, CDR1 SGHTA and CDR2 FQGTGA. This chain links TRBV7-3 with TRBJ2-1; 8 nucleotides agree with TRBD2. The sample consisted of peripheral blood. This sequence was found in a man aged 55 to 70 with acute or convalescent COVID-19. The chain's CDR3 is CASSLGLAGYNEQFF. Here the CDR3 DNA reads TGTGCCAGCAGCTTAGGCCTAGCGGGCTACAATGAGCAGTTCTTC.